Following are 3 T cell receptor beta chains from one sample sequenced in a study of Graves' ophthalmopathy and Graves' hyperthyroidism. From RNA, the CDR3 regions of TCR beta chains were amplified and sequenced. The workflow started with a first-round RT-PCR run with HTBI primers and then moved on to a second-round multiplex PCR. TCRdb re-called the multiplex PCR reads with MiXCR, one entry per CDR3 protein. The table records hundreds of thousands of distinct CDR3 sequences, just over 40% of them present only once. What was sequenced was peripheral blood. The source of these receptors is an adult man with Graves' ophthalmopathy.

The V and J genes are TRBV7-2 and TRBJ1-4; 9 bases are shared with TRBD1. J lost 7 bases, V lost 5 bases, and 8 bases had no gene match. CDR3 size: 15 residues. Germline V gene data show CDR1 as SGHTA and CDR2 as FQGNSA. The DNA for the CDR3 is TGTGCCAGCAGCAGGGGACAGGGCTTAGGTGAAAAACTGTTTTTT. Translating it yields CASSRGQGLGEKLFF.

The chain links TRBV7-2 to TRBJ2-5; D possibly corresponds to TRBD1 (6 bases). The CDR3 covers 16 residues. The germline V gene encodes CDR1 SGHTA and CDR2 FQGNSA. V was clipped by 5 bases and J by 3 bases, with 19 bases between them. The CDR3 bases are TGTGCCAGCAGCCCTCAAGGGGGATTGCTTAAAGAGACCCAGTACTTC. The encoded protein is CASSPQGGLLKETQYF.

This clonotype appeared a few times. CDR3: CASSLSSGAYEQYF. CDR3 sequence (DNA): TGCGCCAGCAGCTTGTCTTCAGGGGCCTACGAGCAGTACTTC. The rearrangement uses TRBV5-1 and TRBJ2-7, with D perhaps matching TRBD1 (6 bases). V shed 1 base and J shed 2 bases, with 10 bases lying between them. CDR1 is SGHRS and CDR2 is YFSETQ in the germline V gene. The CDR3 extends over 14 amino acids.